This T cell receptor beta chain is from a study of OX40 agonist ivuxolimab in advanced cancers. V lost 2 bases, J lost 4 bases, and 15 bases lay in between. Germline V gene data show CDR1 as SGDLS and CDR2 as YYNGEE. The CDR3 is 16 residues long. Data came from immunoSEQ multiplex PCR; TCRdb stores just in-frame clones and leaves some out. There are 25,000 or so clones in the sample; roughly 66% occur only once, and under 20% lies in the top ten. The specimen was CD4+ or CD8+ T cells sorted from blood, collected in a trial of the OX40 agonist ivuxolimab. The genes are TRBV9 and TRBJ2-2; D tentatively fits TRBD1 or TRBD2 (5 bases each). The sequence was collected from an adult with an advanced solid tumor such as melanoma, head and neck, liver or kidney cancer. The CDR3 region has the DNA TGTGCCAGCAGCGTTCCCGAGGGGCGCAGCACCGGGGAGCTGTTTTTT. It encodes CASSVPEGRSTGELFF.